This T cell receptor (beta chain) originates from a study of regulatory T cells in long-lasting Graves disease. Investigators prepared the TCR beta libraries by applying iRepertoire HTBI primers and Arm-PCR of CDR3 regions. TCRdb fed the multiplex PCR reads into MiXCR, producing one record per CDR3 protein. The profile covers some 340,000 distinct CDR3 sequences, with 12% appearing a single time and 15% to 20% taken by the ten largest. CDR1 and CDR2 (germline): LNHNV, YYDKDF (reference sequence). The trim removed 0 bases at V and 4 bases at J, leaving 6 bases unmatched. The CDR3 sequence is 16 residues long. As to time point: newly diagnosed GD, antithyroid drugs for less than 3 months. Construction of the TCR library relied on RNA isolated from PBMCs. These records were also assigned to another study, of T cells in Graves' hyperthyroidism and ophthalmopathy. That study adds: Criteria for exclusion of patients were uncontrolled infection, other autoimmune disease, pregnancy or lactation.

The chain recombines TRBV15 with TRBJ2-1; TRBD2 matches at 7 bases. This material consisted of peripheral blood mononuclear cells (PBMCs), taken at new diagnosis, from a patient treated with antithyroid drugs. This clonotype was sampled from a woman aged 18-29 years with Graves disease. The CDR3 protein is CATSRDFASGYNEQFF. Here the CDR3 DNA reads TGTGCCACCAGCAGAGATTTCGCTAGCGGATACAATGAGCAGTTCTTC.